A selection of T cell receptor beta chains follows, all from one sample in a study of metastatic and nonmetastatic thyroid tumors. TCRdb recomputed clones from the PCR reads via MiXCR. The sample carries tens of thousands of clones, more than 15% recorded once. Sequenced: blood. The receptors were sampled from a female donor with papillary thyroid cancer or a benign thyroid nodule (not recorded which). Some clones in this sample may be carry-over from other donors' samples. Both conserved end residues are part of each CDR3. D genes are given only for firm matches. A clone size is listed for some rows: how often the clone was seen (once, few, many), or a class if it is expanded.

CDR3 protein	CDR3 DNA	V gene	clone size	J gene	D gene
CASKSQGAFSEAFF	TGTGCCAGCAAGTCACAGGGGGCATTTTCTGAAGCTTTCTTT	TRBV6-1	many	TRBJ1-1	TRBD1
CSATPTPLESGNTIYF	TGCAGTGCTACCCCCACCCCTCTTGAGTCTGGAAACACCATATATTTT	TRBV20-1	-	TRBJ1-3	-
CATSDLRGTEAFF	TGTGCCACCAGTGACCTGAGGGGTACTGAAGCTTTCTTT	TRBV24-1	-	TRBJ1-1	-
CASNGEGLAGGGNEQFF	TGTGCCAGTAATGGTGAAGGGCTAGCGGGAGGGGGAAATGAGCAGTTCTTC	TRBV19	many	TRBJ2-1	TRBD2
CSSSLGDTLRIVYTF	TGTTCCAGCAGCTTGGGGGACACATTGAGGATTGTCTACACCTTC	TRBV5-5	-	TRBJ1-2	-
CATKGVTDTQYF	TGTGCCACCAAGGGGGTCACAGATACGCAGTATTTT	TRBV24-1	many	TRBJ2-3	-
CASSPGLSYTEAFF	TGTGCCAGCAGTCCGGGACTCTCCTACACTGAAGCTTTCTTT	TRBV6-1	many	TRBJ1-1	-
CASTTGGYGTQYF	TGTGCCAGCACTACAGGGGGATACGGTACGCAGTATTTT	TRBV18	many	TRBJ2-3	TRBD1
CASSPRQGRYEAFF	TGTGCCAGCAGTCCTCGGCAGGGCAGATATGAAGCTTTCTTT	TRBV27	many	TRBJ1-1	-
CSAPRGRNTEAFF	TGCAGTGCCCCAAGAGGGAGAAACACTGAAGCTTTCTTT	TRBV20-1	many	TRBJ1-1	-